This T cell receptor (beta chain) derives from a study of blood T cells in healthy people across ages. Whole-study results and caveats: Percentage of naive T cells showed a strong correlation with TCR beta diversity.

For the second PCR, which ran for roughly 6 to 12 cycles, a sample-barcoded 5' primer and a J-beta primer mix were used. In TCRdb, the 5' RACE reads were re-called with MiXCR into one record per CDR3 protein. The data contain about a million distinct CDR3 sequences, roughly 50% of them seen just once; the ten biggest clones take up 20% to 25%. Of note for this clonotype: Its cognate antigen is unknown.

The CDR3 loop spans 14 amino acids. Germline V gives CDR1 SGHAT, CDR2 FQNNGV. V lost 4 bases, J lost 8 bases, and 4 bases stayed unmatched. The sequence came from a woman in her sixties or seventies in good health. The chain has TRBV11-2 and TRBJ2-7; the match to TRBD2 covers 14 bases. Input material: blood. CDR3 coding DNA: TGTGCCAGCAGCTCCGGGACTAGCGGGAGTAAGCAGTACTTC. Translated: CASSSGTSGSKQYF.